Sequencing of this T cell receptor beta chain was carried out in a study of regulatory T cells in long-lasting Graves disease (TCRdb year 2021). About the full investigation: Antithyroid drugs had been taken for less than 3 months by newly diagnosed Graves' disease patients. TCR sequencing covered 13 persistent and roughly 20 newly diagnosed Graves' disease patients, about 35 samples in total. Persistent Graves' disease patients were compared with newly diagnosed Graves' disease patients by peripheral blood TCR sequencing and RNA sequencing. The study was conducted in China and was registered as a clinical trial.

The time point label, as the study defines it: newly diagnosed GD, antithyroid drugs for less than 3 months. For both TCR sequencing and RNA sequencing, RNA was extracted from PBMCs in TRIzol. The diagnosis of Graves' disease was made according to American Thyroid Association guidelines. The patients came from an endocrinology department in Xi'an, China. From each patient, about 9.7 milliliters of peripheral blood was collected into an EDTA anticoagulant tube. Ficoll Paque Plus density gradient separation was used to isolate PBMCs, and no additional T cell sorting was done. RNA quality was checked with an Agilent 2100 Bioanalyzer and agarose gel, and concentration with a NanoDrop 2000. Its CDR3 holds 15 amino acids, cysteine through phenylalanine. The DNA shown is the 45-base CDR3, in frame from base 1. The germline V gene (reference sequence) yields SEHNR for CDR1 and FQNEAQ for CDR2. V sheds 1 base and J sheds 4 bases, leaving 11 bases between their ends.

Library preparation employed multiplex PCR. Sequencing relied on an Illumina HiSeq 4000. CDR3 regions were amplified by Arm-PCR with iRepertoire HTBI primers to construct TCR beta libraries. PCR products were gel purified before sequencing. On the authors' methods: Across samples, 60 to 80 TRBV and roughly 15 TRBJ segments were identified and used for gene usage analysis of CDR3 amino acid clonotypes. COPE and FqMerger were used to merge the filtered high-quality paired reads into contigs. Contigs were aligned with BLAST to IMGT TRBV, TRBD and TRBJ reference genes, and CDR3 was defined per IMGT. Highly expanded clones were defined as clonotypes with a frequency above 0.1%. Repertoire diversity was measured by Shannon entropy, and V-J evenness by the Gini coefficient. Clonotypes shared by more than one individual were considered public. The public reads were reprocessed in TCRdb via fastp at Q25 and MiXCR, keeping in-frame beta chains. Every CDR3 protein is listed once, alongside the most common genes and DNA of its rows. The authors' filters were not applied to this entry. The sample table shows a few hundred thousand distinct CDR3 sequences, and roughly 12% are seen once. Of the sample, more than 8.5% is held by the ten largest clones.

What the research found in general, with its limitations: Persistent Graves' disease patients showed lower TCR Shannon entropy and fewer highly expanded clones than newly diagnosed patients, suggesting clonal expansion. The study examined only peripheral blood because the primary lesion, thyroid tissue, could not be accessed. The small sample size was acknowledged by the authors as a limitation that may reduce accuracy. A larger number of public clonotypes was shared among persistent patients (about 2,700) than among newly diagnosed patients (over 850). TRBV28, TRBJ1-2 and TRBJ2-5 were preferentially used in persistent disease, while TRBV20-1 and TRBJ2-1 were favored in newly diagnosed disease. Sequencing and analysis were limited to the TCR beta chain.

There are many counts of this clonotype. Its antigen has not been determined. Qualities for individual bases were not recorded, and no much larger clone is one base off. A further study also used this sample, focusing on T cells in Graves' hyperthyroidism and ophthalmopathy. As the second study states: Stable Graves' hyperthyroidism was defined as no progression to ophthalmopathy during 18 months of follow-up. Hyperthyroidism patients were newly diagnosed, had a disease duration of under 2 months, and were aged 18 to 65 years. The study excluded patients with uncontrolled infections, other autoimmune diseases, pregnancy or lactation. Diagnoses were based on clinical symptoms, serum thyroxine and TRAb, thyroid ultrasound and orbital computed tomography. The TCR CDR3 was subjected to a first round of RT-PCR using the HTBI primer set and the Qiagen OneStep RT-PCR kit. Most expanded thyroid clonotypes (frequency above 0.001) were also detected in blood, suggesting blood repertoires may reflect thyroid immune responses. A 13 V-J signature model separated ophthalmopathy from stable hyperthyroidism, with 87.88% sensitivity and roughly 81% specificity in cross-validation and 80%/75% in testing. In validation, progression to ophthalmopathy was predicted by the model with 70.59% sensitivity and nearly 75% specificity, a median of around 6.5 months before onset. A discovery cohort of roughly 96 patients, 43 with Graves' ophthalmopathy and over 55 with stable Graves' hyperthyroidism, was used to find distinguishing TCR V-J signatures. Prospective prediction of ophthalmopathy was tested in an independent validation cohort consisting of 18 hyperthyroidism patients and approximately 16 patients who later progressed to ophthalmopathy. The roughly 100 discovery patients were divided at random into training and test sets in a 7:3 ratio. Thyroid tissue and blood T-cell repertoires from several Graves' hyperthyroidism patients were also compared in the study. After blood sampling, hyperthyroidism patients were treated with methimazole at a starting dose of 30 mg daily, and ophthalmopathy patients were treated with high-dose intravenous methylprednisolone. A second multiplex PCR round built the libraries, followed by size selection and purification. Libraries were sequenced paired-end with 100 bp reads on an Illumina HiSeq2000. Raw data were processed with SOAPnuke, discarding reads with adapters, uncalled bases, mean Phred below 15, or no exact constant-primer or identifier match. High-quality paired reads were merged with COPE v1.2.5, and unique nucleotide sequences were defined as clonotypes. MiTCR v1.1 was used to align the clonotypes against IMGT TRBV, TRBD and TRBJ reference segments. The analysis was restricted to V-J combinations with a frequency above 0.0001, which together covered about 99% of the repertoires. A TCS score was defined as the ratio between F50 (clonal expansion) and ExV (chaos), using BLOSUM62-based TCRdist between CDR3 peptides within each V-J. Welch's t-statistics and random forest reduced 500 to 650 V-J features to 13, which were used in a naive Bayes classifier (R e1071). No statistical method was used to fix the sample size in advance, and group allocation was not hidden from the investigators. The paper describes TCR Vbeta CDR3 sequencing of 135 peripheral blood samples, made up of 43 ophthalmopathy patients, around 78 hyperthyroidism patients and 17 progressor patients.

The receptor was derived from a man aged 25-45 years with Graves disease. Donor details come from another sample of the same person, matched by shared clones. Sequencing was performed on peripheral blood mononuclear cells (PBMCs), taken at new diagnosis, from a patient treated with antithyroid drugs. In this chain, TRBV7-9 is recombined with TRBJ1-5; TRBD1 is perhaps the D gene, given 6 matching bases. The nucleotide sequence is TGTGCCAGCAGCTTAGGGACAGTTGGAAATCAGCCCCAGCATTTT. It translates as CASSLGTVGNQPQHF.